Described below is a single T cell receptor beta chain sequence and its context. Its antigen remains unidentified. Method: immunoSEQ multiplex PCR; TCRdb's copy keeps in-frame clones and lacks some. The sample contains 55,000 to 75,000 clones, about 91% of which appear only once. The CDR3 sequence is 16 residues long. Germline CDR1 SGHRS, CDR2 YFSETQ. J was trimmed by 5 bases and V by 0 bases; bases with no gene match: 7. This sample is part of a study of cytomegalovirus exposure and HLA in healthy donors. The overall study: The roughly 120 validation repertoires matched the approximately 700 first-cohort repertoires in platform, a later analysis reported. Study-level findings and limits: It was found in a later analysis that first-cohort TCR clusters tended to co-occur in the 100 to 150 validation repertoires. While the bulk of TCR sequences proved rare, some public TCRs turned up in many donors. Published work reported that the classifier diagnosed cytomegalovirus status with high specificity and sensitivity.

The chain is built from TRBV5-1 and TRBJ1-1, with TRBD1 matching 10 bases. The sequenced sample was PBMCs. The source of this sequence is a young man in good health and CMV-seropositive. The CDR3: CASSLALTGQGTEAFF. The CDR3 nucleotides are TGCGCCAGCAGCTTGGCTTTGACGGGACAGGGGACTGAAGCTTTCTTT.